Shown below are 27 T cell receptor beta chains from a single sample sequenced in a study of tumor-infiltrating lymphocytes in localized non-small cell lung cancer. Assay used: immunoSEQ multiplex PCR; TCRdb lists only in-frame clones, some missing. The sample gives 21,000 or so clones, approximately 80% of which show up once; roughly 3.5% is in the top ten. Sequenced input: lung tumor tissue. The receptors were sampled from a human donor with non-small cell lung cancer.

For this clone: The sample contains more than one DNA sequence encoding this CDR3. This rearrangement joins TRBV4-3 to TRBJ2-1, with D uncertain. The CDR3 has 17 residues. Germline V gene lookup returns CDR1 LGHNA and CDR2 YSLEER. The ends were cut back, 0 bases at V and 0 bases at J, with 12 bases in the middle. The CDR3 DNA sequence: TGCGCCAGCAGCCAAGATCTTGGCAAAAGCTCCTACAATGAGCAGTTCTTC. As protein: CASSQDLGKSSYNEQFF.

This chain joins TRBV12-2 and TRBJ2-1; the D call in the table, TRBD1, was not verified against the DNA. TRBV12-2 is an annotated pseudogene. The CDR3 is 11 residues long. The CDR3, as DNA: TGTGCAAGTCGCCCCCAGAATGAGCAGTTCTTC. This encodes CASRPQNEQFF.

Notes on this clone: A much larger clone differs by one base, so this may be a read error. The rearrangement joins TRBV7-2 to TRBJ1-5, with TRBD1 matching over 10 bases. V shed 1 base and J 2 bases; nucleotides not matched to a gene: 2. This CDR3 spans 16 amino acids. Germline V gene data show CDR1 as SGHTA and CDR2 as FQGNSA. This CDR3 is CASSLGQGAGNQPQHF. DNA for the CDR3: TGTGCCAGCAGCTTAGGACAGGGGGCTGGCAATCAGCCCCAGCATTTT.

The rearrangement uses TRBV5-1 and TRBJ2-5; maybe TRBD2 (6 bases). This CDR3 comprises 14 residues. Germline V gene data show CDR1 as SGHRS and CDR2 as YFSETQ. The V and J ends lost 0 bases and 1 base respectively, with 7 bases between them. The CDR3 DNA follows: TGCGCCAGCAGCTTGGGCGGGGTCCAAGAGACCCAGTACTTC. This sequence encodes CASSLGGVQETQYF.

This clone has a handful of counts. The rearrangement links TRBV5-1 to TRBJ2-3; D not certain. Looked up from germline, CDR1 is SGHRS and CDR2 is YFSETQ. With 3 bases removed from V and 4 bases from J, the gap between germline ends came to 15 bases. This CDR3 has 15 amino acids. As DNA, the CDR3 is TGCGCCAGCAGCTCAAGGGTTACGGTCCCAGATACGCAGTATTTT. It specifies CASSSRVTVPDTQYF.

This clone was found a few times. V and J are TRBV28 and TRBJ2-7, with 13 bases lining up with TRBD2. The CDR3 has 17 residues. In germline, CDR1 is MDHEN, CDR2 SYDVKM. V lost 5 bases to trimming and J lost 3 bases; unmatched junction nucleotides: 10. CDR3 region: CASSTGTSGRDYYEQYF. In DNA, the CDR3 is TGTGCCAGCAGTACAGGAACTAGCGGGAGGGATTACTACGAGCAGTACTTC.

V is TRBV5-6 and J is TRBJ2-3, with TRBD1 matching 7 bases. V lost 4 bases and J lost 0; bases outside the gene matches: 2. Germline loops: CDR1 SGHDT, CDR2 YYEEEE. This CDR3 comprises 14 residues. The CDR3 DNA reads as TGTGCCAGCAGCCGGGACAGTAGCACAGATACGCAGTATTTT. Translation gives CASSRDSSTDTQYF.

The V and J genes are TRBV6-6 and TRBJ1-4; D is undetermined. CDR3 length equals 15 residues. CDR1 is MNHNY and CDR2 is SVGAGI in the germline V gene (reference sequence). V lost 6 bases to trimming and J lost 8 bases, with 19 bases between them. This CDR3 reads CASRARALTGEKLFF. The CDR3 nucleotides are TGTGCCAGCAGGGCCCGGGCCCTCACGGGGGAAAAACTGTTTTTT.

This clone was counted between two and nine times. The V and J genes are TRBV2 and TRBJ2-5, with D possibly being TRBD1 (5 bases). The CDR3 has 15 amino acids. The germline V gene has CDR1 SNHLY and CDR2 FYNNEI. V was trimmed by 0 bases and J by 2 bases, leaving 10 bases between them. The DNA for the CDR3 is TGTGCCAGCAGTGAAGCATACAGGAAACAAGAGACCCAGTACTTC. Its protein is CASSEAYRKQETQYF.

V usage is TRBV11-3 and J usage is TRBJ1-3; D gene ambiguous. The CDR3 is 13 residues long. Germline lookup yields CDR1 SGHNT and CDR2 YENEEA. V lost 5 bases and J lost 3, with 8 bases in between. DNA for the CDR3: TGTGCCAGCAGCGTGAGCAGTGGAAACACCATATATTTT. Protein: CASSVSSGNTIYF.

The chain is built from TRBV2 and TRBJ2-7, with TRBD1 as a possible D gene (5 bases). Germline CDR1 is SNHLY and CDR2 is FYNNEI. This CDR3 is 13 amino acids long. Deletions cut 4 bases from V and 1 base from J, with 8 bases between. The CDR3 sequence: CASSGQSSYEQYF. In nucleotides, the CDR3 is TGTGCCAGCAGTGGACAGTCATCCTACGAGCAGTACTTC.

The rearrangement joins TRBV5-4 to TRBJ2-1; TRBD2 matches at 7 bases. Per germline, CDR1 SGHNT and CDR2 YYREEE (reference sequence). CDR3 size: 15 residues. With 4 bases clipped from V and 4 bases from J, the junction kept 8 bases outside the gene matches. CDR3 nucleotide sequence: TGTGCCAGCAGCAGTGGCGGGAGCGCTTACAATGAGCAGTTCTTC. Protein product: CASSSGGSAYNEQFF.

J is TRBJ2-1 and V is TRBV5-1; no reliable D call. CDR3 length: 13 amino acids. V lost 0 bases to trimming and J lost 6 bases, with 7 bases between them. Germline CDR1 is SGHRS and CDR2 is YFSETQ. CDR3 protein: CASSLGLLNEQFF. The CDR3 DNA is TGCGCCAGCAGCTTGGGCCTGCTCAATGAGCAGTTCTTC.

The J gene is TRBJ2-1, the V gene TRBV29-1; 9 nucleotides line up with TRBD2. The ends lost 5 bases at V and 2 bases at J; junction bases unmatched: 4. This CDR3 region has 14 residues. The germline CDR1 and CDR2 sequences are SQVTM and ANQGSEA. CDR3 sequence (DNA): TGCAGCGTTCGAGAGCGGGAGGCCTACAATGAGCAGTTCTTC. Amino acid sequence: CSVREREAYNEQFF.

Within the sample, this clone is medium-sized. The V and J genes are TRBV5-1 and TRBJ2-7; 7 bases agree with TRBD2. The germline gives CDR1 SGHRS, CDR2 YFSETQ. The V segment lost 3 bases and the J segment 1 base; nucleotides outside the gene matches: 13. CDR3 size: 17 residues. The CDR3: CASSSPSLADYSYEQYF. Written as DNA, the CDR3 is TGCGCCAGCAGCTCCCCGTCTCTAGCGGACTATTCCTACGAGCAGTACTTC.

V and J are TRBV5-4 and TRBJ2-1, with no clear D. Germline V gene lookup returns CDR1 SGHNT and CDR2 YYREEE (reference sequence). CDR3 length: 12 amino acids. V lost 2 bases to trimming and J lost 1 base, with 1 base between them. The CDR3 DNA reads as TGTGCCAGCAGCTTATCCTACAATGAGCAGTTCTTC. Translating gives CASSLSYNEQFF.

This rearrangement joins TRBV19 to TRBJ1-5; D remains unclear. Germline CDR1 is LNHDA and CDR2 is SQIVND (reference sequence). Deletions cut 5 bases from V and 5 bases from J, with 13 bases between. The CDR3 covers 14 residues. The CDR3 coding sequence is TGTGCCAGTAGTGCCGACCAGCCACATCAGCCCCAGCATTTT. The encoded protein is CASSADQPHQPQHF.

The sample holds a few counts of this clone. The CDR3 is CASSLQRGNQPQHF. DNA of the CDR3: TGTGCCAGCAGCTTACAACGGGGCAATCAGCCCCAGCATTTT. The chain couples TRBV7-8 to TRBJ1-5; no firm D call. Trimming took off 2 bases at V and 2 bases at J, with 7 bases between the two ends. The CDR3 runs 14 residues. CDR1 is SGHVS, CDR2 FQNEAQ, per germline. The whole variable domain, remainder taken from reference TRBV7-8 and TRBJ1-5, is GAGVSQSPRYKVAKRGQDVALRCDPISGHVSLFWYQQALGQGPEFLTYFQNEAQLDKSGLPSDRFFAERPEGSVSTLKIQRTQQEDSAVYLCASSLQRGNQPQHFGDGTRLSIL.

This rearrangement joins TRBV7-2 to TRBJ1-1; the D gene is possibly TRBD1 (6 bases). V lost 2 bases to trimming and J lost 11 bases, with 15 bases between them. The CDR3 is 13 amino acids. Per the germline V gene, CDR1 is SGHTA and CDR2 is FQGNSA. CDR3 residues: CASSLNRRGGAFF. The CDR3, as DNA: TGTGCCAGCAGCTTAAATCGCAGGGGAGGTGCTTTCTTT.

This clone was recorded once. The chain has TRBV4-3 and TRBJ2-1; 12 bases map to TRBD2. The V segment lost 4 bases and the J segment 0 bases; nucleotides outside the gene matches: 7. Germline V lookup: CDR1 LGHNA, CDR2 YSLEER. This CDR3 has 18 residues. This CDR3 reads CASSLGLAGASSYNEQFF. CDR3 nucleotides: TGCGCCAGCAGCCTGGGACTAGCGGGCGCGAGCTCCTACAATGAGCAGTTCTTC.

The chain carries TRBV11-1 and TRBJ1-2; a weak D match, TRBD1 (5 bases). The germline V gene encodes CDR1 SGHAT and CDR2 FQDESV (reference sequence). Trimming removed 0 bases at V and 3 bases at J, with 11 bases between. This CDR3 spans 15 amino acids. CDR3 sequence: CASSLAGTADYGYTF. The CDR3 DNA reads TGTGCCAGCAGCTTAGCCGGGACGGCGGACTATGGCTACACCTTC.

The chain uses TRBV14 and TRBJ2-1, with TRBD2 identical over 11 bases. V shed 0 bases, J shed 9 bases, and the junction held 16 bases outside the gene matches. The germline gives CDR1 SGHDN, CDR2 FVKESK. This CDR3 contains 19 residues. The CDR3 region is CASSQDWGSGRAGLSEQFF. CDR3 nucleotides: TGTGCCAGCAGCCAAGATTGGGGTAGCGGGAGGGCCGGGCTCAGTGAGCAGTTCTTC.

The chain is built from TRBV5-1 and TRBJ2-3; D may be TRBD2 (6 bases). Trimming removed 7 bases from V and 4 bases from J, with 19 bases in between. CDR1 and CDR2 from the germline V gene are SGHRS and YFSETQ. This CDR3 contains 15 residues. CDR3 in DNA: TGCGCCAGCCAGCCGGGAGACTTTGCCCCAGATACGCAGTATTTT. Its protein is CASQPGDFAPDTQYF.

This CDR3 reads CASSSHGHPGDQPQHF. CDR3 DNA sequence: TGTGCCAGCAGCTCACACGGGCACCCCGGGGATCAGCCCCAGCATTTT. V gene TRBV7-9 combines with J gene TRBJ1-5; no reliable D call. CDR1 is SEHNR, CDR2 FQNEAQ, per germline (reference sequence). The CDR3 has 16 residues. Trimming shortened V by 4 bases and J by 5 bases, and 18 bases separated the two germline ends. The variable domain in full, completed from reference TRBV7-9 and TRBJ1-5, reads DTGVSQNPRHKITKRGQNVTFRCDPISEHNRLYWYRQTLGQGPEFLTYFQNEAQLEKSRLLSDRFSAERPKGSFSTLEIQRTEQGDSAMYLCASSSHGHPGDQPQHFGDGTRLSIL.

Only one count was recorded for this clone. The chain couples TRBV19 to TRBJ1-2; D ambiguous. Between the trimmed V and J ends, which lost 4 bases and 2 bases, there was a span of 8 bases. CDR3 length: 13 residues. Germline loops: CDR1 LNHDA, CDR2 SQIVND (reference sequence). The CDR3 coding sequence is TGTGCCAGTAGTAAGCAGTCGAACTATGGCTACACCTTC. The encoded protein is CASSKQSNYGYTF.

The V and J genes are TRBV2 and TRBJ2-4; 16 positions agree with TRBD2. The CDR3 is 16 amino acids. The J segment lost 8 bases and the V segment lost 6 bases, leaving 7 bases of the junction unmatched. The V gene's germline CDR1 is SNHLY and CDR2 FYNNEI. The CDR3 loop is CASRGLAGGPEDIQYF. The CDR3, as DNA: TGTGCCAGCAGGGGACTAGCGGGAGGGCCGGAGGACATTCAGTACTTC.

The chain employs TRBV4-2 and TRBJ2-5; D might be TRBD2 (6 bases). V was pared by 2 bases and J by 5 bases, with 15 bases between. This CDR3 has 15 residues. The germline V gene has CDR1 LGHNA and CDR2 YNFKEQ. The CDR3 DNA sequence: TGTGCCAGCAGCCAAAACGCGGGGCTGGAGGAGACCCAGTACTTC. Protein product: CASSQNAGLEETQYF.